This TCR beta chain was recorded in a study of shared clonotypes between healthy human individuals. Sequenced by immunoSEQ multiplex PCR; TCRdb stores in-frame clones only, minus some. The top ten hold approximately 12% of the sample, which has some 500,000 clones, 79% seen once. This TCR came from a woman aged 40 to 49 in good health. Some clones in this sample may be carry-over from other donors' samples. The sample taken for sequencing was PBMCs.

CDR3: CASSPRTGNTGELFF. CDR3 in DNA: TGTGCCAGCAGCCCCAGGACAGGAAACACCGGGGAGCTGTTTTTT. The chain has TRBV7-8 and TRBJ2-2; 7 nucleotides line up with TRBD1. This CDR3 spans 15 amino acids. Germline V gene data show CDR1 as SGHVS and CDR2 as FQNEAQ. Unmatched junction bases numbered 5, after V lost 5 bases and J lost 2 bases.